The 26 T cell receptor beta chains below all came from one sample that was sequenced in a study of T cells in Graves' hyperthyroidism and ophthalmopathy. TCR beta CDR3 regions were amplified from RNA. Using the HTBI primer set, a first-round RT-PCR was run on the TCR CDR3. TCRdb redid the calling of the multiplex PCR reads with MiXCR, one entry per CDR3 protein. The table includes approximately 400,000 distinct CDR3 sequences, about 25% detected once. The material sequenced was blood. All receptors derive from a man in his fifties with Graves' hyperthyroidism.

CDR3 DNA sequence: TGTGCCAGCAGCTTAGTGGCGGTCTACAATGAGCAGTTCTTC. Its translation is CASSLVAVYNEQFF. J is TRBJ2-1 and V is TRBV11-3; D is uncertain. This CDR3 is built from 14 residues. Germline V gene lookup returns CDR1 SGHNT and CDR2 YENEEA. V lost 1 base and J lost 3, with 7 bases in between. The entire variable domain, with the rest obtained from reference TRBV11-3 and TRBJ2-1, is as follows: EAGVVQSPRYKIIEKKQPVAFWCNPISGHNTLYWYLQNLGQGPELLIRYENEEAVDDSQLPKDRFSAERLKGVDSTLKIQPAELGDSAVYLCASSLVAVYNEQFFGPGTRLTVL.

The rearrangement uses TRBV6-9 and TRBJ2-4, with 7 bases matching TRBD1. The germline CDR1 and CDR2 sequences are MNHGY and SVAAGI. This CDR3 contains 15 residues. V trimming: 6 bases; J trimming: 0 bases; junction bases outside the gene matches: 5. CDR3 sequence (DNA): TGTGCCAGCAGCGGACAGGACATAGCCAAAAACATTCAGTACTTC. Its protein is CASSGQDIAKNIQYF.

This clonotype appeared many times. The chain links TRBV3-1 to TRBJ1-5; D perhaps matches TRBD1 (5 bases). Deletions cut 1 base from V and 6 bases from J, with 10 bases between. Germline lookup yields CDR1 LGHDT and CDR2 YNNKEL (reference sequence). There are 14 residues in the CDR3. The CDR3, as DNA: TGTGCCAGCAGCCAAGGGACATTCCGTCAGCCCCAGCATTTT. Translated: CASSQGTFRQPQHF.

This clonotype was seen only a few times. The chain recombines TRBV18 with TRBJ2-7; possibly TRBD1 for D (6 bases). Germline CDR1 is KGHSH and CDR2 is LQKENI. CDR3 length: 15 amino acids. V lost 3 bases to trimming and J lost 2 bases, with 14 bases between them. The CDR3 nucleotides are TGTGCCAGCTCACCTAACAGGGATGGGACCTACGAGCAGTACTTC. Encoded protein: CASSPNRDGTYEQYF.

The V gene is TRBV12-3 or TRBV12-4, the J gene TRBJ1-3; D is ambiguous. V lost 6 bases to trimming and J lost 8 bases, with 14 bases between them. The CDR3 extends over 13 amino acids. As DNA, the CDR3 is TGTGCCAGCAGGACTCAAGCGGGAGACACCATATATTTT. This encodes CASRTQAGDTIYF.

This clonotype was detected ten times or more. The CDR3 region is CASSEGGGYGYTF. CDR3 nucleotides: TGTGCCAGCAGTGAAGGAGGGGGGTATGGCTACACCTTC. This chain uses TRBV6-1 with TRBJ1-2; tentatively, D is TRBD1 (6 bases). Trimming cost V 1 base and J 5 bases, with 8 bases left between them. This CDR3 contains 13 residues. From germline, CDR1 is MNHNS and CDR2 SASEGT.

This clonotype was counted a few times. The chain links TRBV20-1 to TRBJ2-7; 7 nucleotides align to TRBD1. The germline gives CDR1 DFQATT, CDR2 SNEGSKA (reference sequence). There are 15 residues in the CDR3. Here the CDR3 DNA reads TGCAGCGCCTCTCCGTACAGGGGAAGCTCCTACGAGCAGTACTTC. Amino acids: CSASPYRGSSYEQYF.

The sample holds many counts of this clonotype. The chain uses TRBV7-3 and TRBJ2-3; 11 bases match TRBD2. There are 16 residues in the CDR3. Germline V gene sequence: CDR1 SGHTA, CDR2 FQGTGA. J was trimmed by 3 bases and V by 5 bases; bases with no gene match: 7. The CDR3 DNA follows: TGTGCCAGCAGCAAAAAGACTAGCGGGACGACAGATACGCAGTATTTT. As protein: CASSKKTSGTTDTQYF.

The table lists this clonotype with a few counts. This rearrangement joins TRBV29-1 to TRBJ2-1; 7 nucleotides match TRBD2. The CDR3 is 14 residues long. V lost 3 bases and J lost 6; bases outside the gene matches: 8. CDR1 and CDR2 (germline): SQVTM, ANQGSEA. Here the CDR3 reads CSVEVAGVVNEQFF. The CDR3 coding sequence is TGCAGCGTTGAGGTTGCGGGAGTTGTCAATGAGCAGTTCTTC.

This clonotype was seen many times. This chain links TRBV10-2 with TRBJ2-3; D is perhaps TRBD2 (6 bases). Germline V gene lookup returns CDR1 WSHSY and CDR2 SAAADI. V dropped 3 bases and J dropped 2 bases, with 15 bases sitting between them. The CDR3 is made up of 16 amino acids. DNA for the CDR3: TGCGCCAGCAGTGATCGTCTGGGGGGAGACACAGATACGCAGTATTTT. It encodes CASSDRLGGDTDTQYF.

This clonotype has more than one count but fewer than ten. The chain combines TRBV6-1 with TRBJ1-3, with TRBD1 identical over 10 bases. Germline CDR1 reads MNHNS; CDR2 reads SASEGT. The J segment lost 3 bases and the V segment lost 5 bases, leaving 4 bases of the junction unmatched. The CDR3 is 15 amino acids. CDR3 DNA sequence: TGTGCCAGCAGTCCGGGACAGGGGTATGGAAACACCATATATTTT. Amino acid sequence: CASSPGQGYGNTIYF.

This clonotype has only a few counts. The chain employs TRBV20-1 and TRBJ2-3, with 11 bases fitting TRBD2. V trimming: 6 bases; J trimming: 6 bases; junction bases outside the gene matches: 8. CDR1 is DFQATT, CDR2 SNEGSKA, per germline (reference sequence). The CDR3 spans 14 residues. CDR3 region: CSAKGTSGGDTQYF. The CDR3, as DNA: TGCAGTGCCAAGGGGACTAGCGGAGGGGATACGCAGTATTTT.

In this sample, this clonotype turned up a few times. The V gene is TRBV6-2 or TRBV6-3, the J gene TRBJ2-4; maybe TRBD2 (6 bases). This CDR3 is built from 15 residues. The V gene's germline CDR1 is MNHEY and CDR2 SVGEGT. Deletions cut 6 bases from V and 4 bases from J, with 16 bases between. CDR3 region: CASREEGGAKNIQYF. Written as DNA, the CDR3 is TGTGCCAGCAGGGAGGAGGGAGGAGCTAAAAACATTCAGTACTTC.

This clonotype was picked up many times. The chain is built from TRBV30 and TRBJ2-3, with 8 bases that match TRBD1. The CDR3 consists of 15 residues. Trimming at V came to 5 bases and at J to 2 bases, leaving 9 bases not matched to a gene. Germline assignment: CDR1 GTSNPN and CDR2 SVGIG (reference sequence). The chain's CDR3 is CAWDAGQEITDTQYF. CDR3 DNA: TGTGCCTGGGACGCGGGACAGGAAATCACAGATACGCAGTATTTT.

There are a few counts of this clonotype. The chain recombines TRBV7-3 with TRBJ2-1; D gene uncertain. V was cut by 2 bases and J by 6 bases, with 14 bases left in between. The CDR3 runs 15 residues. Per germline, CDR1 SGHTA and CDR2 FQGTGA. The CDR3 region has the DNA TGTGCCAGCAGCTTACTCTCTACGAGTATCAATGAGCAGTTCTTC. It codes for CASSLLSTSINEQFF.

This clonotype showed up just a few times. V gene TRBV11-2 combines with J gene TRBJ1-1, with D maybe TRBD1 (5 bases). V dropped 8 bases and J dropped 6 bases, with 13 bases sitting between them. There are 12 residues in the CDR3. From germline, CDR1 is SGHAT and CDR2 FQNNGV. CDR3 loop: CASEGREPEAFF. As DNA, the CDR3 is TGTGCCAGCGAGGGGAGGGAGCCTGAAGCTTTCTTT.

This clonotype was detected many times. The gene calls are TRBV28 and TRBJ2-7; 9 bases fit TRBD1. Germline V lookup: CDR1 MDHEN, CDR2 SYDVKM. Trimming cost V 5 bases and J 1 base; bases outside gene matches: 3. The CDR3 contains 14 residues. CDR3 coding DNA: TGTGCCAGCAGTACAGGGGGCCGATCCTACGAGCAGTACTTC. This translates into CASSTGGRSYEQYF.

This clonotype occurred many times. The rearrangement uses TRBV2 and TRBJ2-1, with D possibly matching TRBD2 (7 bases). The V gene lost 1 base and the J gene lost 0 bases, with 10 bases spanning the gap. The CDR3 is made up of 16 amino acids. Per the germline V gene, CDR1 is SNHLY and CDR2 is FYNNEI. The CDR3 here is CASSEGRGGSYNEQFF. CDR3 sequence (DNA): TGTGCCAGCAGTGAAGGGAGGGGGGGCTCCTACAATGAGCAGTTCTTC.

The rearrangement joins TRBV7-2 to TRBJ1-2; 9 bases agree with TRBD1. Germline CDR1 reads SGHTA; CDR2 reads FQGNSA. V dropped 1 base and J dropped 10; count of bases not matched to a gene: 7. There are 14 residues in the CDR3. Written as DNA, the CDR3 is TGTGCCAGCAGCTTAGGGAACACAGGGGGCGCCTACACCTTC. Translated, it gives CASSLGNTGGAYTF. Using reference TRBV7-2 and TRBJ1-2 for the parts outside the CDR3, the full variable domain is GAGVSQSPSNKVTEKGKDVELRCDPISGHTALYWYRQSLGQGLEFLIYFQGNSAPDKSGLPSDRFSAERTGGSVSTLTIQRTQQEDSAVYLCASSLGNTGGAYTFGSGTRLTVV.

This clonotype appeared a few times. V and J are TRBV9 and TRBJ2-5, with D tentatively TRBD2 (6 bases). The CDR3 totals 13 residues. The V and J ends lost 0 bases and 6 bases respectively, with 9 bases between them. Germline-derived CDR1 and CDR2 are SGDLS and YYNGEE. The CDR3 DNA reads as TGTGCCAGCAGCGTAGGGGGGGAACAGACCCAGTACTTC. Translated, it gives CASSVGGEQTQYF.

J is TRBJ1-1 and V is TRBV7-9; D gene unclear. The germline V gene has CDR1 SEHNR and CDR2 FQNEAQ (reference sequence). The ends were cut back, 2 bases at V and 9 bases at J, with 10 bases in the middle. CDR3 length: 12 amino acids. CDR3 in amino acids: CASSLSTDQAFF. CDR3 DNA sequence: TGTGCCAGCAGCTTATCTACCGACCAAGCTTTCTTT. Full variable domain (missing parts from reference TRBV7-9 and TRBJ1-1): DTGVSQNPRHKITKRGQNVTFRCDPISEHNRLYWYRQTLGQGPEFLTYFQNEAQLEKSRLLSDRFSAERPKGSFSTLEIQRTEQGDSAMYLCASSLSTDQAFFGQGTRLTVV.

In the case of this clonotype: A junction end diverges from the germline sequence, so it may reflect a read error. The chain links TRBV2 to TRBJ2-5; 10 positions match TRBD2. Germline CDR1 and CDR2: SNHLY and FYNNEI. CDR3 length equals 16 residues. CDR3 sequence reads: CASGPHLAGAQETRYF. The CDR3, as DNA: TGTGCCAGCGGACCTCACCTAGCGGGGGCCCAAGAGACCCGGTACTTC.

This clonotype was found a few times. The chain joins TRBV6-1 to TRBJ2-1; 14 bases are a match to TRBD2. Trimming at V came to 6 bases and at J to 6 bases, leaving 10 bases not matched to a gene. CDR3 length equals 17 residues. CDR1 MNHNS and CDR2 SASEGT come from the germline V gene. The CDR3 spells CASSLPGLAGEGNEQFF. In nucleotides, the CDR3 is TGTGCCAGCAGCCTGCCGGGACTAGCGGGAGAAGGCAATGAGCAGTTCTTC.

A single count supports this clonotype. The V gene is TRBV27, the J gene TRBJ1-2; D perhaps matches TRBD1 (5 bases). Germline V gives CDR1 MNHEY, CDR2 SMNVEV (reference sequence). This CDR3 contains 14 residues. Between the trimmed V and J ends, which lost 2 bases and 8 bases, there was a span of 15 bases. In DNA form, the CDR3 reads TGTGCCAGCAGTTTACGCCGGGACGCAAGGGGCTACACCTTC. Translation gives CASSLRRDARGYTF.

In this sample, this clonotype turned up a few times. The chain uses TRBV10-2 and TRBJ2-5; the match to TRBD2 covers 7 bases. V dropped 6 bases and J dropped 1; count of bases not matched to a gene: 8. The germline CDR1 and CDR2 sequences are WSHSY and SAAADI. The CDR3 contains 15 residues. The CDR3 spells CASRGLGGVQETQYF. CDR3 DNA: TGCGCCAGCAGAGGCCTTGGGGGGGTCCAAGAGACCCAGTACTTC.

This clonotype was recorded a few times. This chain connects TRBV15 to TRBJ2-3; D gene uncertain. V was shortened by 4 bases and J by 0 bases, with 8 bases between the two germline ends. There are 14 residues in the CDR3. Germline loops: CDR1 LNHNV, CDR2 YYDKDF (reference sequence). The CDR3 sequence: CATSTWRSTDTQYF. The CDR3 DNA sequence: TGTGCCACCAGCACATGGAGAAGCACAGATACGCAGTATTTT.